These 8 T cell receptor beta chains were sequenced from one sample in a study of T cells in Graves' hyperthyroidism and ophthalmopathy (dated by TCRdb to about 2019). Library preparation employed multiplex PCR. Sequenced on an Illumina HiSeq 2000. TCR beta CDR3 regions were amplified from RNA transcripts. The first round of RT-PCR for the TCR CDR3 was performed with the HTBI primer set and the Qiagen OneStep RT-PCR kit. TCRdb took the public reads, trimmed them with fastp at Q25, ran MiXCR for clone calling and kept in-frame beta chains. When rows share a CDR3 protein, they turn into one entry using the most common DNA and genes. The sample profile shows 550,000 to 600,000 distinct CDR3 sequences; over 15% of them were found once. The leading ten clones occupy 15% to 20% of the sample. The sequencing sample was made of blood. These receptors all stem from a woman aged 18-29 years with Graves' hyperthyroidism.

The chain employs TRBV9 and TRBJ2-5; 8 bases map to TRBD2. The CDR3 extends over 14 amino acids. V trimming: 4 bases; J trimming: 4 bases; junction bases outside the gene matches: 6. Germline CDR1 and CDR2: SGDLS and YYNGEE. The CDR3 DNA follows: TGTGCCAGCAGCCAGGGACTAGGGGTAGAGACCCAGTACTTC. Protein product: CASSQGLGVETQYF. The full variable domain, with the rest looked up from reference TRBV9 and TRBJ2-5, is DSGVTQTPKHLITATGQRVTLRCSPRSGDLSVYWYQQSLDQGLQFLIQYYNGEERAKGNILERFSAQQFPDLHSELNLSSLELGDSALYFCASSQGLGVETQYFGPGTRLLVL.

In this sample, this clonotype turned up many times. The genes are TRBV2 and TRBJ2-2; 8 bases are shared with TRBD1. Germline-derived CDR1 and CDR2 are SNHLY and FYNNEI. This CDR3 has 13 residues. The V and J ends lost 6 bases and 9 bases, in that order; junction bases with no gene match: 6. As DNA, the CDR3 is TGTGCCAGCAGGGGCAGGGGGCACAGGGAGCTGTTTTTT. Translation: CASRGRGHRELFF.

The chain uses TRBV18 and TRBJ1-5, with a weak D call TRBD1 (6 bases). The CDR3 runs 16 residues. Germline CDR1 reads KGHSH; CDR2 reads LQKENI. V was trimmed by 2 bases and J by 0 bases, leaving 11 bases between them. Written as DNA, the CDR3 is TGTGCCAGCTCACCAGAGGGACACCTTAGCAATCAGCCCCAGCATTTT. Translating it yields CASSPEGHLSNQPQHF.

In its sample, this clonotype was seen many times. J is TRBJ2-3 and V is TRBV20-1; TRBD1 agrees at 9 bases. J was trimmed by 8 bases and V by 6 bases; bases with no gene match: 12. This CDR3 contains 14 residues. Germline CDR1 is DFQATT and CDR2 is SNEGSKA (reference sequence). The CDR3 here is CSARATGGVGTQYF. In DNA, the CDR3 is TGCAGTGCCAGGGCGACAGGGGGAGTGGGTACGCAGTATTTT.

This sequence joins TRBV2 and TRBJ1-6; no reliable D call. The germline CDR1 and CDR2 sequences are SNHLY and FYNNEI. The V end was cut by 5 bases, the J end by 0 bases, with 11 bases between. This CDR3 has 16 amino acids. CDR3 loop: CASSFERASYNSPLHF. DNA for the CDR3: TGTGCCAGCAGTTTCGAGAGGGCCTCCTATAATTCACCCCTCCACTTT.

The rearrangement links TRBV4-3 to TRBJ1-1; D unresolved. V was cut by 0 bases and J by 4 bases, with 6 bases left in between. Germline CDR1 LGHNA, CDR2 YSLEER. The CDR3 loop spans 13 amino acids. This chain's CDR3 is CASSQDFVTEAFF. DNA of the CDR3: TGCGCCAGCAGCCAAGATTTTGTCACTGAAGCTTTCTTT.

This clonotype occurred many times. This rearrangement joins TRBV24-1 to TRBJ1-4, with D possibly being TRBD1 (5 bases). The CDR3 is made up of 12 amino acids. V lost 7 bases, J lost 4 bases, and 6 bases lay in between. Germline V CDR1 and CDR2: KGHDR, SFDVKD. As DNA, the CDR3 is TGTGCCACCAGGGACAATAATGAAAAACTGTTTTTT. It specifies CATRDNNEKLFF.

J is TRBJ2-7 and V is TRBV5-1; either TRBD1 or TRBD2 may fit D (6 bases each). Germline CDR1 SGHRS, CDR2 YFSETQ. The CDR3 spans 14 residues. Between the trimmed V and J ends, which lost 4 bases and 7 bases, there was a span of 18 bases. The CDR3, as DNA: TGCGCCAGCAGCCCCGTGGGGGGCCTCGGAGAGCAGTACTTC. Translation gives CASSPVGGLGEQYF.